The entry that follows covers one TCR beta chain sequence. This entry comes from a study of blood T cell repertoires in COVID-19. Study summary: Acute and convalescent COVID-19 specimens originated in the United States, Italy and Spain.

In the study's own analysis: Amplification of reference gene primers was used by the study to estimate nucleated cell counts. Generated by immunoSEQ multiplex PCR, the TCRdb table keeps only in-frame clones and is missing some. V, J and clone size were drawn from that table, and D and trimming were deduced from the DNA. The sample holds around 94,000 clones; more than 85% are singletons and the top ten take around 4%. Sequenced sample: peripheral blood. The clonotype originates from a man aged 18-30 years with acute or convalescent COVID-19.

The CDR3 coding sequence is TGTGCCAGCTCACCACCGGCAGGGAACACTGAAGCTTTCTTT. Translating it yields CASSPPAGNTEAFF. This sequence joins TRBV18 and TRBJ1-1; D is undetermined. This CDR3 has 14 residues. Germline CDR1 and CDR2: KGHSH and LQKENI. V lost 0 bases and J 1 base, leaving 6 bases between the germline ends.